The sequence of this T cell receptor (beta chain) was determined in a study of T cells expressing NK-cell markers. Study-wide context: Underlying the TCR beta repertoires were sorted CD3+CD56+NKG2C+, CD3+CD56+NKG2C- and CD3+CD56-NKG2C+ T cells.

The authors made TCR beta cDNA libraries by 5'RACE template switching. This switching added a universal primer site and UMIs. Following a re-call of the 5' RACE reads, TCRdb has one entry per CDR3 protein and lacks DNA. This sample lists some 390,000 distinct CDR3 sequences; its ten largest clones have about 10%. Regarding the study as a whole: In a handful of donors, dominant clonotypes made up about 25-60.1% of CD3+CD56-NKG2C+ cells. Evidence did not settle whether expanded NKG2C+ T cell clones targeted HCMV.

This CDR3 has 14 residues. In germline, CDR1 is SGHDT, CDR2 YYEEEE. A remark on this clonotype: Its target is unknown.

The TCR sequence derives from a woman aged 45-65 years in good health. This chain links TRBV5-6 with TRBJ2-2; TCRdb's D gene call, TRBD1, goes unchecked for lack of DNA. The sequenced sample consisted of blood T cells: a sorted CD56 or NKG2C T cell subset, CD4+ or CD8+ T cells, or bulk PBMC T cells (not recorded which). The chain's CDR3 is CASSYGHVAGELFF.